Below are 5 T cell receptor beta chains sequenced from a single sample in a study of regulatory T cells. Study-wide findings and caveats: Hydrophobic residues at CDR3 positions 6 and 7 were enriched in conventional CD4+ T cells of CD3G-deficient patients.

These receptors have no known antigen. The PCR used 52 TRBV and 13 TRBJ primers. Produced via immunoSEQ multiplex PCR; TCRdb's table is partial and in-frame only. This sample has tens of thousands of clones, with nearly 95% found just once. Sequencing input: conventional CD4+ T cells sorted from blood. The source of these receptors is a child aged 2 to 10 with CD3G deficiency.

The CDR3 DNA follows: TGCGCCAGCAGCCTAACAGGAGGTAGCTCCTACGAGCAGTACTTC. Protein product: CASSLTGGSSYEQYF. The chain has TRBV5-1 and TRBJ2-7; D tentatively reads TRBD1 or TRBD2 (5 bases each). The germline gives CDR1 SGHRS, CDR2 YFSETQ. Trimming left V 4 bases short and J 0 bases short, with 14 bases between. The CDR3 runs 15 residues.

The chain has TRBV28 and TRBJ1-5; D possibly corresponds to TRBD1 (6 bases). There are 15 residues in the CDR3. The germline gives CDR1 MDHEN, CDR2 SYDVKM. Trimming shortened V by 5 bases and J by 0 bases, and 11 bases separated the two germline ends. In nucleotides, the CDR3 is TGTGCCAGCAGTAAAACAGGGCTTAGCAATCAGCCCCAGCATTTT. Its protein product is CASSKTGLSNQPQHF.

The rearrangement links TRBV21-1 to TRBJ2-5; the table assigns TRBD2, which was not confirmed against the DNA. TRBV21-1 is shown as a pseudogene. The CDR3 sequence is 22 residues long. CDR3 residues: CASSKIRRFLGLAGGQTETQYF. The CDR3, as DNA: TGTGCCAGCAGCAAAATCCGCCGTTTCCTAGGGCTAGCGGGAGGGCAAACGGAGACCCAGTACTTC.

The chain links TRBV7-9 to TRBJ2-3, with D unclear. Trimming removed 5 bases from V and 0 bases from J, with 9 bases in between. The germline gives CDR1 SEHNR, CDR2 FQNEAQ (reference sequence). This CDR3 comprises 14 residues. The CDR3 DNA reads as TGTGCCAGCAGCCCGGGCTTTAGCACAGATACGCAGTATTTT. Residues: CASSPGFSTDTQYF.

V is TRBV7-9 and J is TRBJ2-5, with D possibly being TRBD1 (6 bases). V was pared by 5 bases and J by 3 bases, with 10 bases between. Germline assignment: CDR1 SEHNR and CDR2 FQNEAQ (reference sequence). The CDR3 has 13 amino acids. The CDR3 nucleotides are TGTGCCAGCAGCGTAACAGGGAAAGAGACCCAGTACTTC. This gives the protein CASSVTGKETQYF.